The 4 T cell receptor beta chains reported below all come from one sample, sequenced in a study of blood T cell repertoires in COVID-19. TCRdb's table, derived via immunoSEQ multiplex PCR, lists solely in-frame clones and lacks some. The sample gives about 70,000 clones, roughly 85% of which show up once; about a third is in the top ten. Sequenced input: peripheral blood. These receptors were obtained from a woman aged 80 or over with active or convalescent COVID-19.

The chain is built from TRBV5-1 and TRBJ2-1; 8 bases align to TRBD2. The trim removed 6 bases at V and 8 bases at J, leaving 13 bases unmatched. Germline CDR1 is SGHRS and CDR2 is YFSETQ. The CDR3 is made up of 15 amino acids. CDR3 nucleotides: TGCGCCAGCACCCCTCAGTCGGGGGGGGTATATGAGCAGTTCTTC. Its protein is CASTPQSGGVYEQFF. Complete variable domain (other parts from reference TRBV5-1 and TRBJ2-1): KAGVTQTPRYLIKTRGQQVTLSCSPISGHRSVSWYQQTPGQGLQFLFEYFSETQRNKGNFPGRFSGRQFSNSRSEMNVSTLELGDSALYLCASTPQSGGVYEQFFGPGTRLTVL.

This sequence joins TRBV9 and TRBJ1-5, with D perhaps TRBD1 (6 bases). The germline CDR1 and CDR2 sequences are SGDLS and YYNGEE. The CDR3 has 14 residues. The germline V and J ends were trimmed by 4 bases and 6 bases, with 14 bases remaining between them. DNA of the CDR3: TGTGCCAGCAGCCTGACAGGTTCAGGTCAGCCCCAGCATTTT. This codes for CASSLTGSGQPQHF.

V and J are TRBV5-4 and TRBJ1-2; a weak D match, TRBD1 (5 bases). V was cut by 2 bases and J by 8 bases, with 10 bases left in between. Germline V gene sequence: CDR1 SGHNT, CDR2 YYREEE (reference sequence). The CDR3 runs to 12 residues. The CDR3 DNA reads TGTGCCAGCAGCTTCGTCAGGGAAGGCTACACCTTC. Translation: CASSFVREGYTF.

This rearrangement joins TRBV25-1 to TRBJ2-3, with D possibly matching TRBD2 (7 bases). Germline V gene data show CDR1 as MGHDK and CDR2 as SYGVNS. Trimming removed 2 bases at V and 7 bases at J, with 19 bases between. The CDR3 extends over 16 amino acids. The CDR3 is CASSETGGPLLNTQYF. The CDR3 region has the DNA TGTGCCAGCAGTGAAACCGGGGGGCCCCTATTAAATACGCAGTATTTT.